This TCR beta chain came from a study of long-term antiretroviral therapy in people with HIV (dated by TCRdb to between 2020 and 2023). For context, the study as a whole: The earliest samples were collected roughly a decade before the 2015 WHO recommendation for immediate ART, at a time when ART was usually postponed until CD4 counts fell. A retrospective serial study tested whether ART initiation and durable HIV suppression were associated with changes in peripheral blood TRB repertoire composition and diversity. A total of 192 cryopreserved PBMC samples were contributed to the cohort by 30 adults with confirmed HIV infection, with samples collected serially over a mean of approximately six years (range 1-12). Of the roughly 31 participants with HIV, approximately ten were female. No cross-contamination during QIAcube processing turned up in test extractions that ran a monoclonal T-cell line alongside 25 to 35 polyclonal samples. Study-wide findings and limitations: Narrower CDR3 length ranges were observed in HIV repertoires than in controls, and an antigen-experienced repertoire with only a slight naive shift after ART was suggested by the network structure. The samples span the years 2004 to 2017, and the ART regimens used may be less effective than current regimens. At every time point, the repertoire was dominated by expanded TRB clones first identified before ART initiation, although this dominance fluctuated and, in many PLHIV, declined after ART. Starting ART was linked to a significant rise in TRB diversity, yet even with long-term ART the diversity remained significantly lower than in transplant donor controls. Inferences about post-ART repertoire changes were limited because no data were available on ART adherence, viral resistance or therapy changes. Since PBMC availability was limited, sequencing covered only the TCR beta chain, with no alpha chain pairing. Unsorted PBMC were profiled instead of sorted CD4+ and CD8+ T cells because pre-ART samples had limited cell numbers.

The immunoSEQ hsTCRB v3.0 assay was used at survey level resolution for TRB variable region sequencing. TRB sequencing targeted a depth of 40,000-50,000 T-cell genomes per sample. An Illumina MiSeq with a v3 150-cycle kit was used to sequence the pooled TRB libraries. The paper's data handling went like this. Repertoire analysis was performed in R inside a reproducible Nextflow workflow that covered QC, data transformation and analysis. LymphoSeq2, an R package for exploring AIRR-Seq data, was used to implement custom analyses. A handful of samples that produced fewer than 5000 total TRB sequences were removed, so 180 or so HIV repertoires were analyzed. Among the roughly 180 retained HIV repertoires, 55 to 60 were collected before ART initiation and 129 after ART initiation. Repertoires were downsampled to 5000 TRB nucleotide sequences, and summary statistics were averaged over 100 downsampling iterations. TRB sequences were retained for analysis only if CDR3 regions of at least seven amino acids were present. Diversity was measured with a Shannon entropy-derived clonality score and the Gini coefficient. In the repertoire networks, any two of the top 5000 CDR3 amino acid sequences were connected whenever the two sequences differed by an edit distance of one. Antigen specificity groups and MHC restriction were predicted for TRB CDR3 amino acid sequences with GLIPH2. To flag known associations with CMV, EBV, HIV or tissue antigens, CDR3 amino acid sequences were compared against VDJdb and McPAS-TCR. Pre-ART, post-ART and control groups were compared with Wilcoxon signed-rank tests and Holm-Bonferroni correction. TCRdb re-hosts the immuneACCESS table, in-frame sequences only. Its copies lack some clones; in the studies checked, an unresolved V gene accounts for under half of them, and the cause for the rest is not known. Clone size and the V and J calls come from that table; the DNA yielded D and trimming. The sample table lists tens of thousands of clones, around nine tenths of them with a count of one. The leading ten clones occupy around 6.8% of the sample.

Participants were included only if at least one PBMC sample before ART initiation and at least two post-ART samples were available. Every participant with HIV received treatment in the United States of America. Before DNA extraction, cryopreserved samples of about 1-11 million PBMC were thawed and then washed. At the time of the earliest PBMC sample, participants with HIV were aged between about 23 and 54 years. PBMC samples from each participant spanned 1-4 timepoints before ART initiation and 2-8 timepoints after ART initiation, with a median of 7 samples. For every participant, serial HIV viral load, CD4+ T-cell count, ART history and demographic data were obtained. Using a Qiagen kit on a QIAcube, genomic DNA was extracted from unsorted PBMC, with samples processed in batches of 12. The CDR3 contains 15 residues, cysteine and phenylalanine counted. The only DNA kept is the CDR3, 45 bases in frame from the first base. Reading the germline V gene gives CDR1 SGHAT and CDR2 FQNNGV. V was cut back by 5 bases and J by 0 bases, leaving a gap of 8 bases between them.

A word on this clone: The target of this receptor is not known. Base qualities are not recorded, but no much larger clone differs from it by a single base.

The sequence links TRBV11-2 to TRBJ2-6, with the D gene not confidently named. Sample: unsorted PBMCs, taken about 5 years before starting antiretroviral therapy. The sequence was collected from a man aged 50-60 years with HIV. The CDR3 region: CASSPGSSGANVLTF. The nucleotides read TGTGCCAGCAGCCCCGGATCCTCTGGGGCCAACGTCCTGACTTTC.